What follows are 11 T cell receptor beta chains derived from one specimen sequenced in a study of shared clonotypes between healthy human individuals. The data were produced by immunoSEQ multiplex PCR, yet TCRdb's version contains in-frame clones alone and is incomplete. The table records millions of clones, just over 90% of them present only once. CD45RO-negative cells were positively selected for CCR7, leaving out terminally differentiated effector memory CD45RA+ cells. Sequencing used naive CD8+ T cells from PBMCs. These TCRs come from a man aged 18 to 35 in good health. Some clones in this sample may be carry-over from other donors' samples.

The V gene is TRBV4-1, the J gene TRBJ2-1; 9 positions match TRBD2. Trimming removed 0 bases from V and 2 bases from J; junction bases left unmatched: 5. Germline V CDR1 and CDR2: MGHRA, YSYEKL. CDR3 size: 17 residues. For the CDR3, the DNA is TGCGCCAGCAGCCAAGATTGGCTAGCGGGACCCTACAATGAGCAGTTCTTC. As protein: CASSQDWLAGPYNEQFF.

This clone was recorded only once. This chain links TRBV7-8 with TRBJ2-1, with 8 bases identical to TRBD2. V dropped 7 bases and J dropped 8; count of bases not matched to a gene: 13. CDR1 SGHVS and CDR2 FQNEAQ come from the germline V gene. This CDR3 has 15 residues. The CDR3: CASNPARTSRDEQFF. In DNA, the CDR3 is TGTGCCAGCAACCCCGCCCGGACTAGCAGGGATGAGCAGTTCTTC.

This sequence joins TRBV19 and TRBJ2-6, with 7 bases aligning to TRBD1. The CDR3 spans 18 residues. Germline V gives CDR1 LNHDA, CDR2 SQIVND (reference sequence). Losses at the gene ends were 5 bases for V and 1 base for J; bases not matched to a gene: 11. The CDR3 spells CASSQENRGRSGANVLTF. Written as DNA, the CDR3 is TGTGCCAGTAGTCAGGAGAACAGGGGACGGTCTGGGGCCAACGTCCTGACTTTC.

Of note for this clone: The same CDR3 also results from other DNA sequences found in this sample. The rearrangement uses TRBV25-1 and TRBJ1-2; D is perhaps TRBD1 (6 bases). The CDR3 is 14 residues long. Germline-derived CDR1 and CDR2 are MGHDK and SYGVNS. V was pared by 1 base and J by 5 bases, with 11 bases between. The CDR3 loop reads CASSELTGAYGYTF. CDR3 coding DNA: TGTGCCAGCAGTGAATTGACGGGGGCATATGGCTACACCTTC.

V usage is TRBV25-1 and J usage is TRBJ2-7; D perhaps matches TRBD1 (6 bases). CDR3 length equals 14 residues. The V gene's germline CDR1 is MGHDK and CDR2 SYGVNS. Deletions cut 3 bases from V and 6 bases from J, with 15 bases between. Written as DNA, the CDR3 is TGTGCCAGCAGTGAGCAGGGGCGGTCCGTCGAGCAGTACTTC. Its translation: CASSEQGRSVEQYF.

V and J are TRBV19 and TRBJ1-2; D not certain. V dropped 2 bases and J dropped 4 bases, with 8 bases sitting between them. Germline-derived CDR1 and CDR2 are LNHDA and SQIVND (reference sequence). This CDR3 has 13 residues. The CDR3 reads CASSISVVYGYTF. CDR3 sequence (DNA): TGTGCCAGTAGTATATCTGTTGTCTATGGCTACACCTTC.

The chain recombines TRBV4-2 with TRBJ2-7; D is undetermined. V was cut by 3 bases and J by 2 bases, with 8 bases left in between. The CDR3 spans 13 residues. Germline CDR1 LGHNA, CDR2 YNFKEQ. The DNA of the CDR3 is TGTGCCAGCAGCCACGCTAGAACCTACGAGCAGTACTTC. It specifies CASSHARTYEQYF.

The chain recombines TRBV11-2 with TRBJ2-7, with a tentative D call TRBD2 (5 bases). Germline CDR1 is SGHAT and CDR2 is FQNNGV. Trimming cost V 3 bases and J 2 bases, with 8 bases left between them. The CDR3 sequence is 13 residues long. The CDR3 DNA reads TGTGCCAGCAGCTTTGAAGCGGCCTACGAGCAGTACTTC. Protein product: CASSFEAAYEQYF.

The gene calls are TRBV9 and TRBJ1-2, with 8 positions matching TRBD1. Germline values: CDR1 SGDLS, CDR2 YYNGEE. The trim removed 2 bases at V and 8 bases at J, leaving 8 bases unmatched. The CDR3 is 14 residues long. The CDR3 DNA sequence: TGTGCCAGCAGCGTCCAGGGACAGGATCGCGGCTACACCTTC. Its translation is CASSVQGQDRGYTF.

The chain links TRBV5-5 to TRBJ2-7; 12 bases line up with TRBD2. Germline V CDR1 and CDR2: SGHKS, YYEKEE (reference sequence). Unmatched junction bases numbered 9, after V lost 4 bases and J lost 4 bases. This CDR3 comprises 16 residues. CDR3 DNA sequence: TGTGCCAGCAGCCTGGGACTAGCGGGTGGAACTTACGAGCAGTACTTC. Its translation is CASSLGLAGGTYEQYF.

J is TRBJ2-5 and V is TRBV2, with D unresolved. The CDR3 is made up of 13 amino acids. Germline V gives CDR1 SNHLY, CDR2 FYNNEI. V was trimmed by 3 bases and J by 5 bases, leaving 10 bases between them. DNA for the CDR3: TGTGCCAGCAGTGATGTGGGCCGGGAGACCCAGTACTTC. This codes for CASSDVGRETQYF. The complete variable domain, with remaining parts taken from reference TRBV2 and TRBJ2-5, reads EPEVTQTPSHQVTQMGQEVILRCVPISNHLYFYWYRQILGQKVEFLVSFYNNEISEKSEIFDDQFSVERPDGSNFTLKIRSTKLEDSAMYFCASSDVGRETQYFGPGTRLLVL.